This passage covers 12 T cell receptor beta chains from one sample sequenced in a study of cytomegalovirus exposure and HLA in healthy donors. The PCR ran on 60 Vbeta and 13 Jbeta primers. Clones were sequenced by immunoSEQ multiplex PCR, and TCRdb holds only the in-frame ones, with some missing. The sample holds roughly 98,000 clones; about 80% are singletons and the top ten take roughly 2%. The sequenced sample was PBMCs. These TCRs come from a man aged 35 to 55 in good health and CMV-seronegative.

The chain employs TRBV2 and TRBJ2-5; 9 bases align to TRBD1. Losses at the gene ends were 8 bases for V and 5 bases for J; bases not matched to a gene: 6. The germline CDR1 and CDR2 sequences are SNHLY and FYNNEI. The CDR3 consists of 13 residues. The DNA for the CDR3 is TGTGCCAGCGGACAGGGGACGTGGGAGACCCAGTACTTC. This sequence encodes CASGQGTWETQYF.

This clone was counted between two and nine times. The chain recombines TRBV7-2 with TRBJ1-5, with no clear D. V gave up 8 bases and J gave up 1 base, with 9 bases separating them. Germline CDR1 SGHTA, CDR2 FQGNSA. This CDR3 has 13 residues. The DNA for the CDR3 is TGTGCCAGCGGTTTTGGCAGCAATCAGCCCCAGCATTTT. Protein sequence: CASGFGSNQPQHF.

This chain links TRBV6-6 with TRBJ1-6; D gene uncertain. This CDR3 contains 15 residues. The V gene's germline CDR1 is MNHNY and CDR2 SVGAGI (reference sequence). Between the trimmed V and J ends, which lost 3 bases and 4 bases, there was a span of 10 bases. The CDR3 DNA sequence: TGTGCCAGCAGTTATATGCAGGTGTATAATTCACCCCTCCACTTT. Amino acids: CASSYMQVYNSPLHF.

This rearrangement joins TRBV5-8 to TRBJ2-2, with D perhaps matching TRBD2 (5 bases). Trimming left V 6 bases short and J 8 bases short, with 17 bases between. Germline assignment: CDR1 SGHTS and CDR2 YDEGEE. CDR3 length equals 14 residues. In nucleotides, the CDR3 is TGTGCCAGCAACTACTTCGGACTCGCTGGGGAGCTGTTTTTT. Translated: CASNYFGLAGELFF.

The gene calls are TRBV7-9 and TRBJ2-5; no definite D call. This CDR3 contains 15 residues. V was clipped by 0 bases and J by 4 bases, with 12 bases between them. Germline CDR1 is SEHNR and CDR2 is FQNEAQ (reference sequence). This CDR3 reads CASSLAASSSETQYF. The CDR3 nucleotides are TGTGCCAGCAGCTTAGCAGCCTCCTCATCAGAGACCCAGTACTTC.

This clone was detected only a few times. CDR3 loop: CASSIKGTVYSTYEQYF. As DNA, the CDR3 is TGTGCCAGTAGTATAAAAGGGACAGTTTATTCTACCTACGAGCAGTACTTC. The chain recombines TRBV19 with TRBJ2-7; the match to TRBD1 covers 7 bases. Looked up from germline, CDR1 is LNHDA and CDR2 is SQIVND (reference sequence). V shed 2 bases and J 2 bases; nucleotides not matched to a gene: 12. This CDR3 is built from 17 residues.

In its sample, this clone was seen once. V and J are TRBV4-3 and TRBJ2-1; D perhaps matches TRBD2 (6 bases). Germline V gene sequence: CDR1 LGHNA, CDR2 YSLEER. This CDR3 spans 12 amino acids. Trimming cost V 6 bases and J 13 bases, with 16 bases left between them. The CDR3: CASSPHGGDQFF. CDR3 sequence (DNA): TGCGCCAGCAGTCCTCACGGCGGGGATCAGTTCTTC.

This chain links TRBV19 with TRBJ1-2; 10 bases match TRBD1. The CDR3 covers 16 residues. Unmatched junction bases numbered 5, after V lost 1 base and J lost 3 bases. The germline CDR1 and CDR2 sequences are LNHDA and SQIVND (reference sequence). The CDR3 protein is CASSIVSGQGHYGYTF. CDR3 in DNA: TGTGCCAGTAGTATAGTTTCGGGACAGGGGCACTATGGCTACACCTTC. Supplemented by reference TRBV19 and TRBJ1-2, the full variable domain reads DGGITQSPKYLFRKEGQNVTLSCEQNLNHDAMYWYRQDPGQGLRLIYYSQIVNDFQKGDIAEGYSVSREKKESFPLTVTSAQKNPTAFYLCASSIVSGQGHYGYTFGSGTRLTVV.

The genes are TRBV7-9 and TRBJ2-1, with TRBD1 matching 11 bases. Unmatched junction bases numbered 4, after V lost 1 base and J lost 8 bases. The CDR3 extends over 15 amino acids. Germline CDR1 reads SEHNR; CDR2 reads FQNEAQ (reference sequence). CDR3 sequence: CASSLVRTGGHEQFF. For the CDR3, the DNA is TGTGCCAGCAGCTTAGTTAGGACAGGGGGCCATGAGCAGTTCTTC.

The rearrangement uses TRBV28 and TRBJ1-4, with D unresolved. The CDR3 length is 15 residues. Germline V lookup: CDR1 MDHEN, CDR2 SYDVKM. Trimming pared 4 bases from V and 4 bases from J, leaving 13 bases between. CDR3 protein: CASSSLRRLNEKLFF. CDR3 bases: TGTGCCAGCAGTTCCTTAAGGAGGCTTAATGAAAAACTGTTTTTT.

The V gene is TRBV28, the J gene TRBJ2-3; D not resolved. This CDR3 region has 14 residues. V shed 3 bases and J shed 1 base, with 8 bases lying between them. Germline V gene sequence: CDR1 MDHEN, CDR2 SYDVKM. In DNA form, the CDR3 reads TGTGCCAGCAGTTTTCTGGCGGGCACAGATACGCAGTATTTT. Translated, it gives CASSFLAGTDTQYF.

The rearrangement joins TRBV7-2 to TRBJ2-1; no firm D call. Per germline, CDR1 SGHTA and CDR2 FQGNSA. The CDR3 has 12 amino acids. Trimming removed 5 bases from V and 9 bases from J, with 11 bases in between. The CDR3 coding sequence is TGTGCCAGCAGCGTTGGCCAGGTTGAGCAGTTCTTC. Protein sequence: CASSVGQVEQFF.